The entry below describes one T cell receptor (beta chain). The antigen remains undetermined. This sample stems from a study of post-analysis software for immune sequencing data. Study context: The disease courses spanned relapsing-remitting, secondary progressive and progressive-relapsing forms of multiple sclerosis.

Included in the TCR beta cDNA libraries were unique molecular identifiers. The authors obtained 500,000 or so cDNA molecules from roughly 1 to 10 million T cells. TCRdb redid the calling of the PCR reads with MiXCR, one entry per CDR3 protein. The sample carries about 770,000 distinct CDR3 sequences, 46% recorded once. This CDR3 region has 16 residues. Germline assignment: CDR1 SEHNR and CDR2 FQNEAQ (reference sequence). The ends were cut back, 3 bases at V and 5 bases at J, with 18 bases in the middle. Whole-study findings and limits: A significant reduction in normalized Chao1 diversity was observed in multiple sclerosis patients versus controls. A handful of TRBV segments, including TRBV5-6, TRBV5-1 and TRBV20-1, were more frequent in patients than controls.

This sequence originates from a girl under 18 with multiple sclerosis. Sequenced: blood. The chain uses TRBV7-9 and TRBJ2-3; TRBD1 is a possible D gene (6 bases). Here the CDR3 DNA reads TGTGCCAGCAGCTTGGTAGGCAACAGGGTAGGAGATACGCAGTATTTT. It yields the protein CASSLVGNRVGDTQYF.